Presented here are 26 T cell receptor beta chains from one specimen sequenced in a study of blood T cell repertoires in COVID-19. Assay used: immunoSEQ multiplex PCR; TCRdb lists only in-frame clones, some missing. Of about 340,000 clones listed, approximately 89% were seen once; the top ten hold more than 3%. Sequenced material: peripheral blood. These receptors came from a woman under 30 who had recovered from COVID-19.

This chain uses TRBV3-1 (or the pseudogene TRBV3-2) with TRBJ2-1; 9 positions agree with TRBD2. Trimming took 1 base from V and 6 from J; bases not matched to a gene: 4. This CDR3 has 15 amino acids. Germline V CDR1 and CDR2: LGHDT, YNNKEL (reference sequence). The CDR3 bases are TGTGCCAGCAGCCAAGGTAGCGGGAGATTCAATGAGCAGTTCTTC. Its translation: CASSQGSGRFNEQFF.

This clone has only one observation. The chain uses TRBV5-4 and TRBJ2-1; 12 nucleotides match TRBD2. The CDR3 runs 15 residues. Germline lookup yields CDR1 SGHNT and CDR2 YYREEE (reference sequence). Trimming cost V 0 bases and J 7 bases; bases outside gene matches: 2. CDR3 coding DNA: TGTGCCAGCAGCTTGGCCGGACTAGCGGGAAATGAGCAGTTCTTC. It yields the protein CASSLAGLAGNEQFF.

In DNA form, the CDR3 reads TGTGCCAGCAGCTTAGTCGGCGGGATAGGCAATGAGCAGTTCTTC. Translating gives CASSLVGGIGNEQFF. The chain uses TRBV7-9 and TRBJ2-1, with a tentative D call TRBD2 (6 bases). This CDR3 region has 15 residues. The germline V gene has CDR1 SEHNR and CDR2 FQNEAQ (reference sequence). Trimming removed 1 base at V and 6 bases at J, with 13 bases between.

The rearrangement uses TRBV11-2 and TRBJ1-4; the match to TRBD1 covers 11 bases. From germline, CDR1 is SGHAT and CDR2 FQNNGV. This CDR3 region has 15 residues. V shed 5 bases and J 8 bases; nucleotides not matched to a gene: 7. The CDR3 coding sequence is TGTGCCAGCAGCGACGGACAGGGGGCCTACGAAAAACTGTTTTTT. It codes for CASSDGQGAYEKLFF.

This rearrangement joins TRBV6-2 or TRBV6-3 to TRBJ2-7, with D maybe TRBD2 (5 bases). Germline V gene data show CDR1 as MNHEY and CDR2 as SVGEGT. The CDR3 is 14 residues long. V was trimmed by 3 bases and J by 0 bases, leaving 9 bases between them. The CDR3 nucleotides are TGTGCCAGCAGTTATGAGGGTAGCTCCTACGAGCAGTACGTC. Translating gives CASSYEGSSYEQYV.

The genes are TRBV9 and TRBJ2-1; D not certain. CDR1 SGDLS and CDR2 YYNGEE come from the germline V gene. This CDR3 is 16 amino acids long. The V end lost 4 bases, the J end lost 0 bases, and 14 bases lay between the germline ends. The CDR3 DNA follows: TGTGCCAGCAGCTTTACCGACTCGAGCTCCTACAATGAGCAGTTCTTC. Residues: CASSFTDSSSYNEQFF.

This rearrangement joins TRBV9 to TRBJ2-1, with 11 bases matching TRBD2. The V and J ends lost 0 bases and 8 bases, in that order; junction bases with no gene match: 4. Per the germline V gene, CDR1 is SGDLS and CDR2 is YYNGEE. The CDR3 runs 15 residues. The CDR3 reads CASSVGLAGFDEQFF. CDR3 coding DNA: TGTGCCAGCAGCGTAGGACTAGCGGGATTCGATGAGCAGTTCTTC.

The rearrangement links TRBV11-2 to TRBJ2-2; no firm D call. CDR1 and CDR2 (germline): SGHAT, FQNNGV. The CDR3 has 16 amino acids. Trimming took 1 base from V and 0 from J, leaving 9 bases between them. CDR3 amino acids: CASSLAGRTNTGELFF. CDR3 nucleotides: TGTGCCAGCAGCTTAGCTGGCCGAACGAACACCGGGGAGCTGTTTTTT.

This CDR3 is CASSFFSEYEKLFF. The CDR3 DNA sequence: TGTGCCAGCAGCTTCTTTTCTGAGTACGAAAAACTGTTTTTT. The chain joins TRBV7-2 to TRBJ1-4; D gene uncertain. The V gene's germline CDR1 is SGHTA and CDR2 FQGNSA. V lost 3 bases, J lost 8 bases, and 13 bases lay in between. CDR3 length: 14 amino acids. Variable domain in full (rest from reference TRBV7-2 and TRBJ1-4): GAGVSQSPSNKVTEKGKDVELRCDPISGHTALYWYRQSLGQGLEFLIYFQGNSAPDKSGLPSDRFSAERTGGSVSTLTIQRTQQEDSAVYLCASSFFSEYEKLFFGSGTQLSVL.

The chain couples TRBV12-3 or TRBV12-4 to TRBJ2-1, with a tentative D call TRBD2 (6 bases). The CDR3 contains 13 residues. The ends were cut back, 5 bases at V and 5 bases at J, with 10 bases in the middle. The CDR3 sequence: CASSRGLNNEQFF. The CDR3 DNA is TGTGCCAGCAGTCGGGGACTTAACAATGAGCAGTTCTTC.

The chain employs TRBV19 and TRBJ2-5; maybe TRBD2 (6 bases). This CDR3 comprises 12 residues. CDR1 and CDR2 from the germline V gene are LNHDA and SQIVND (reference sequence). Trimming stripped 8 bases from V and 5 bases from J, with 12 bases between. CDR3 protein: CASQRVGETQYF. The CDR3 DNA sequence: TGTGCCAGTCAGCGGGTCGGGGAGACCCAGTACTTC.

The chain couples TRBV3-1 (or the pseudogene TRBV3-2) to TRBJ2-1; TRBD2 matches at 7 bases. V shed 0 bases and J 0 bases; nucleotides not matched to a gene: 5. The CDR3 has 17 residues. Germline CDR1 reads LGHDT; CDR2 reads YNNKEL (reference sequence). The chain's CDR3 is CASSQEERGSSYNEQFF. The CDR3 bases are TGTGCCAGCAGCCAAGAGGAGCGGGGTAGCTCCTACAATGAGCAGTTCTTC.

This chain uses TRBV7-2 with TRBJ1-1; 7 positions match TRBD1. V was clipped by 5 bases and J by 2 bases; unmatched bases: 8. The CDR3 runs 15 residues. CDR1 is SGHTA, CDR2 FQGNSA, per germline. The CDR3 spells CASSDWDSTNTEAFF. CDR3 nucleotide sequence: TGTGCCAGCAGCGATTGGGACAGCACCAACACTGAAGCTTTCTTT.

The V gene is TRBV12-3 or TRBV12-4, the J gene TRBJ1-2; unclear D gene. The V end was cut by 6 bases, the J end by 8 bases, with 16 bases between. This CDR3 region has 13 residues. The CDR3 reads CASSFALSRGYTF. The CDR3 region has the DNA TGTGCCAGCAGCTTCGCCCTCTCTCGGGGCTACACCTTC.

This chain links TRBV21-1 with TRBJ1-1. TRBV21-1 is a listed pseudogene. The CDR3 covers 15 residues. Here the CDR3 reads CASSKVPGGCTEAFF. CDR3 coding DNA: TGTGCCAGCAGCAAAGTTCCCGGGGGATGCACTGAAGCTTTCTTT.

The CDR3 is CASSPPGRTGPYGYTF. The CDR3 nucleotides read TGTGCCAGCAGCCCCCCGGGGAGGACAGGGCCCTATGGCTACACCTTC. The chain uses TRBV11-3 and TRBJ1-2; 8 bases agree with TRBD1. The germline V gene has CDR1 SGHNT and CDR2 YENEEA. The CDR3 is made up of 16 amino acids. The ends lost 5 bases at V and 4 bases at J; junction bases unmatched: 12.

A few counts support this clone. The chain joins TRBV3-1 (or the pseudogene TRBV3-2) to TRBJ2-1, with 8 bases aligning to TRBD2. This CDR3 region has 16 residues. With V trimmed by 0 bases and J by 7 bases, 8 bases remained unmatched. Germline V CDR1 and CDR2: LGHDT, YNNKEL (reference sequence). CDR3 nucleotides: TGTGCCAGCAGCCAAGACAAGGACGGGACTAGGAATGAGCAGTTCTTC. As protein: CASSQDKDGTRNEQFF.

V usage is TRBV9 and J usage is TRBJ1-3; possibly TRBD1 for D (6 bases). V lost 1 base, J lost 4 bases, and 12 bases lay in between. The length of the CDR3 is 15 residues. Germline-derived CDR1 and CDR2 are SGDLS and YYNGEE. This CDR3 is CASSVTGGAGNTIYF. In DNA, the CDR3 is TGTGCCAGCAGCGTAACGGGGGGCGCGGGAAACACCATATATTTT.

The V gene is TRBV11-3, the J gene TRBJ1-1; 7 bases are a match to TRBD1. The V and J ends lost 1 base and 3 bases, in that order; junction bases with no gene match: 5. Germline values: CDR1 SGHNT, CDR2 YENEEA. The CDR3 is made up of 15 amino acids. CDR3: CASSLGAQGDTEAFF. DNA of the CDR3: TGTGCCAGCAGCTTAGGGGCTCAGGGGGACACTGAAGCTTTCTTT.

The chain uses TRBV30 and TRBJ2-2, with D possibly matching TRBD1 (6 bases). CDR1 GTSNPN and CDR2 SVGIG come from the germline V gene (reference sequence). The CDR3 is made up of 13 amino acids. The ends were cut back, 0 bases at V and 8 bases at J, with 10 bases in the middle. The CDR3 DNA is TGTGCCTGGAGTGTACAGGGCTGGGGGGAGCTGTTTTTT. This encodes CAWSVQGWGELFF.

The V gene is TRBV2, the J gene TRBJ1-5; tentatively, D is TRBD1 (5 bases). The CDR3 is made up of 16 amino acids. In germline, CDR1 is SNHLY, CDR2 FYNNEI. Trimming took off 1 base at V and 6 bases at J, with 16 bases between the two ends. CDR3 region: CASSEEGQGRGQPQHF. DNA of the CDR3: TGTGCCAGCAGTGAAGAAGGCCAGGGAAGGGGTCAGCCCCAGCATTTT.

The rearrangement uses TRBV10-3 and TRBJ1-4; D gene ambiguous. The length of the CDR3 is 13 residues. V lost 4 bases, J lost 3 bases, and 6 bases lay in between. The germline gives CDR1 ENHRY, CDR2 SYGVKD. As DNA, the CDR3 is TGTGCCATCAGTGTTTCGGCTAATGAAAAACTGTTTTTT. Translating gives CAISVSANEKLFF.

The chain combines TRBV9 with TRBJ1-3; 8 bases fit TRBD1. Germline V gene sequence: CDR1 SGDLS, CDR2 YYNGEE. The V and J ends lost 3 bases and 4 bases, in that order; junction bases with no gene match: 3. The CDR3 length is 14 residues. The CDR3 region is CASSATGDGNTIYF. The DNA of the CDR3 is TGTGCCAGCAGCGCGACAGGGGACGGAAACACCATATATTTT.

The chain recombines TRBV5-1 with TRBJ2-2; D call uncertain. Germline V gene data show CDR1 as SGHRS and CDR2 as YFSETQ. There are 12 residues in the CDR3. V dropped 5 bases and J dropped 2 bases, with 4 bases sitting between them. DNA of the CDR3: TGCGCCAGCAGTCGTAACACCGGGGAGCTGTTTTTT. Its translation is CASSRNTGELFF.

This clone turned up a few times. The gene calls are TRBV7-9 and TRBJ2-1, with 9 bases identical to TRBD2. CDR3 length equals 16 residues. The ends lost 1 base at V and 9 bases at J; junction bases unmatched: 10. Germline V CDR1 and CDR2: SEHNR, FQNEAQ (reference sequence). The CDR3 nucleotides read TGTGCCAGCAGCTTAGTGTTCCAGGGACTAGCTTTTGAGCAGTTCTTC. It encodes CASSLVFQGLAFEQFF.

The chain is built from TRBV28 and TRBJ2-6; weak D call: TRBD2 (5 bases). The CDR3 spans 16 residues. Germline lookup yields CDR1 MDHEN and CDR2 SYDVKM. Trimming took off 4 bases at V and 3 bases at J, with 13 bases between the two ends. Written as DNA, the CDR3 is TGTGCCAGCAGTTCGGAGGTCCCGGTTGGGGCCAACGTCCTGACTTTC. Protein product: CASSSEVPVGANVLTF. Drawing the rest from reference TRBV28 and TRBJ2-6, the complete variable domain is DVKVTQSSRYLVKRTGEKVFLECVQDMDHENMFWYRQDPGLGLRLIYFSYDVKMKEKGDIPEGYSVSREKKERFSLILESASTNQTSMYLCASSSEVPVGANVLTFGAGSRLTVL.